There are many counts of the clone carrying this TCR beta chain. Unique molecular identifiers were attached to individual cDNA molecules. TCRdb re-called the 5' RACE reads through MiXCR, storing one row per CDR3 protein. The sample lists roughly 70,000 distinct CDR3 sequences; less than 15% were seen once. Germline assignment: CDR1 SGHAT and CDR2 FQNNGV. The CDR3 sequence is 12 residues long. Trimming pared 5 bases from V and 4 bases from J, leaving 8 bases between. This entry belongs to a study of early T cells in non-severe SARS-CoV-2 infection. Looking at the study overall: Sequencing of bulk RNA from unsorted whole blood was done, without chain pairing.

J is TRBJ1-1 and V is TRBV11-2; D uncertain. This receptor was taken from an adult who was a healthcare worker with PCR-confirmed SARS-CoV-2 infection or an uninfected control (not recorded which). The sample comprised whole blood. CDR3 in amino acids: CASSPMGTEAFF. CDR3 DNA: TGTGCCAGCAGCCCCATGGGCACTGAAGCTTTCTTT.